This T cell receptor beta chain was captured in a study of blood T cell repertoires in COVID-19. On the study more broadly: COVID-19 samples collected from the United States, Italy and Spain covered acute and convalescent phases.

Authors' methods: It was from reference gene primer amplification that nucleated cell counts were estimated. The data were produced by immunoSEQ multiplex PCR, yet TCRdb's version contains in-frame clones alone and is incomplete. The V and J calls and clone size come from that table; D and trimming were worked out from the DNA. The table includes over 250,000 clones, around 90% detected once. Germline CDR1 reads LNHDA; CDR2 reads SQIVND (reference sequence). The V end was cut by 4 bases, the J end by 0 bases, with 13 bases between. The CDR3 consists of 16 residues. Across under 25 US areas, participants ranged in age from about 18 to 100 years.

The TCR comes from a woman in her twenties or thirties who had recovered from COVID-19. The chain is built from TRBV19 and TRBJ1-5; no clear D. Sequencing input: PBMCs or T cells enriched from blood (not recorded which). CDR3 loop: CASSTVRVNSNQPQHF. Written as DNA, the CDR3 is TGTGCCAGTAGTACCGTACGCGTAAATAGCAATCAGCCCCAGCATTTT.